The 27 T cell receptor beta chains below come from one sample, sequenced in a study of blood T cell repertoires in COVID-19. Sequencing used immunoSEQ multiplex PCR; TCRdb keeps in-frame clones, though not all of them. The repertoire holds roughly 140,000 clones, with about 80% as singletons. Sequencing was performed on peripheral blood. All receptors derive from a human donor in a cohort sampled during active COVID-19.

The chain links TRBV7-3 to TRBJ2-1; D is possibly TRBD2 (7 bases). V was shortened by 2 bases and J by 7 bases, with 9 bases between the two germline ends. CDR3 length equals 13 residues. Germline V gene sequence: CDR1 SGHTA, CDR2 FQGTGA. The CDR3 coding sequence is TGTGCCAGCAGCTTACGGGGGGCGAATGAGCAGTTCTTC. Translating it yields CASSLRGANEQFF. The whole variable domain, filled in from reference TRBV7-3 and TRBJ2-1, reads GAGVSQTPSNKVTEKGKYVELRCDPISGHTALYWYRQSLGQGPEFLIYFQGTGAADDSGLPNDRFFAVRPEGSVSTLKIQRTERGDSAVYLCASSLRGANEQFFGPGTRLTVL.

V gene TRBV5-8 combines with J gene TRBJ2-2; possible D gene TRBD1, 6 bases. The germline gives CDR1 SGHTS, CDR2 YDEGEE. V was pared by 4 bases and J by 2 bases, with 15 bases between. The CDR3 runs to 16 residues. The CDR3 nucleotides read TGTGCCAGCAGCCAGACAGGCGGCGGTAACACCGGGGAGCTGTTTTTT. Its protein product is CASSQTGGGNTGELFF.

The V call is TRBV5-1, the J call TRBJ2-7, with D perhaps TRBD2 (5 bases). The ends were cut back, 4 bases at V and 2 bases at J, with 7 bases in the middle. The CDR3 consists of 12 residues. CDR1 SGHRS and CDR2 YFSETQ come from the germline V gene. CDR3 nucleotides: TGCGCCAGCAGCACCGGGGCCTACGAGCAGTACTTC. Translating it yields CASSTGAYEQYF.

This sequence joins TRBV5-1 and TRBJ2-3, with 14 bases lining up with TRBD2. The CDR3 totals 17 residues. V shed 0 bases and J 6 bases; nucleotides not matched to a gene: 6. Looked up from germline, CDR1 is SGHRS and CDR2 is YFSETQ. CDR3 sequence (DNA): TGCGCCAGCAGCTTGGTCCGACTAGCGGGGGGGCTGGATACGCAGTATTTT. Protein: CASSLVRLAGGLDTQYF. The variable domain in full, with the rest retrieved from reference TRBV5-1 and TRBJ2-3, is KAGVTQTPRYLIKTRGQQVTLSCSPISGHRSVSWYQQTPGQGLQFLFEYFSETQRNKGNFPGRFSGRQFSNSRSEMNVSTLELGDSALYLCASSLVRLAGGLDTQYFGPGTRLTVL.

The V call is TRBV4-1, the J call TRBJ2-1; TRBD1 matches at 7 bases. Unmatched junction bases numbered 10, after V lost 1 base and J lost 10 bases. The CDR3 loop spans 15 amino acids. CDR1 is MGHRA, CDR2 YSYEKL, per germline. CDR3 residues: CASSQVGQRIGEQFF. In DNA form, the CDR3 reads TGCGCCAGCAGCCAAGTGGGACAGAGAATAGGAGAGCAGTTCTTC.

This clone was observed once. The chain has TRBV6-5 and TRBJ1-6; 7 bases match TRBD1. Germline trimming cut 9 bases from V and 14 bases from J; bases unmatched to any gene: 19. The CDR3 extends over 15 amino acids. Germline CDR1 MNHEY, CDR2 SVGAGI. CDR3 protein: CASSTEIGTAGSLHF. DNA of the CDR3: TGTGCCAGTAGCACCGAAATCGGGACAGCTGGCTCCCTCCACTTT.

The chain combines TRBV19 with TRBJ2-5; 9 positions match TRBD1. Germline-derived CDR1 and CDR2 are LNHDA and SQIVND (reference sequence). The CDR3 consists of 15 residues. V shed 4 bases and J 4 bases; nucleotides not matched to a gene: 7. CDR3 in DNA: TGTGCCAGTAGTAGTAACAGGGGGCTAGGAGAGACCCAGTACTTC. Residues: CASSSNRGLGETQYF.

The sample holds a few counts of this clone. V is TRBV7-9 and J is TRBJ2-7; TRBD1 matches at 8 bases. The V segment lost 6 bases and the J segment 5 bases; nucleotides outside the gene matches: 9. This CDR3 comprises 14 residues. CDR1 is SEHNR, CDR2 FQNEAQ, per germline (reference sequence). CDR3 coding DNA: TGTGCCAGCAGGCAGGGACAGGAATCTCACGAGCAGTACTTC. Translating it yields CASRQGQESHEQYF.

This chain uses TRBV7-6 with TRBJ2-2; D is perhaps TRBD2 (7 bases). This CDR3 comprises 15 residues. Germline CDR1 SGHVS, CDR2 FNYEAQ. V was pared by 7 bases and J by 6 bases, with 18 bases between. The CDR3 DNA follows: TGTGCCAGCAAACCCGTAGGGGGGGCGGCCGGGGAGCTGTTTTTT. As protein: CASKPVGGAAGELFF.

J is TRBJ1-5 and V is TRBV5-1; D is unresolved. This CDR3 region has 16 residues. The V gene's germline CDR1 is SGHRS and CDR2 YFSETQ. V lost 0 bases to trimming and J lost 1 base, with 11 bases between them. CDR3 nucleotides: TGCGCCAGCAGCTTGGGGCCCGCTTCCAGCAATCAGCCCCAGCATTTT. It translates to CASSLGPASSNQPQHF.

The chain links TRBV10-2 to TRBJ1-6; 7 bases are a match to TRBD1. The CDR3 loop spans 16 amino acids. The germline CDR1 and CDR2 sequences are WSHSY and SAAADI. V lost 6 bases and J lost 8; bases outside the gene matches: 13. The CDR3 region has the DNA TGCGCCAGCAGCGATCCCGGGACAGTGAACGATTCACCCCTCCACTTT. Protein: CASSDPGTVNDSPLHF.

The chain uses TRBV29-1 and TRBJ2-7; D is possibly TRBD2 (5 bases). Germline values: CDR1 SQVTM, CDR2 ANQGSEA. This CDR3 contains 12 residues. The germline V and J ends were trimmed by 5 bases and 5 bases, with 13 bases remaining between them. The CDR3 nucleotides read TGCAGCGTTAGCCTAGCTCGCCACGAGCAGTACTTC. Its translation is CSVSLARHEQYF.

The chain recombines TRBV19 with TRBJ1-3, with D unclear. V was pared by 5 bases and J by 3 bases, with 14 bases between. Germline V gene data show CDR1 as LNHDA and CDR2 as SQIVND (reference sequence). The CDR3 is 15 amino acids. The CDR3 region has the DNA TGTGCCAGTAGTTGGGCAGGCGAAGTTGGAAACACCATATATTTT. It encodes CASSWAGEVGNTIYF.

The gene calls are TRBV27 and TRBJ2-2; 11 bases fit TRBD1. CDR1 and CDR2 (germline): MNHEY, SMNVEV (reference sequence). The CDR3 is 15 amino acids. The J segment lost 5 bases and the V segment lost 6 bases, leaving 5 bases of the junction unmatched. This chain's CDR3 is CASSRGQGVTGELFF. The CDR3, as DNA: TGTGCCAGCAGCCGGGGACAGGGGGTGACCGGGGAGCTGTTTTTT.

The rearrangement joins TRBV5-1 to TRBJ2-7, with D perhaps TRBD2 (5 bases). Germline-derived CDR1 and CDR2 are SGHRS and YFSETQ. The CDR3 has 14 residues. V was shortened by 8 bases and J by 5 bases, with 20 bases between the two germline ends. CDR3 nucleotide sequence: TGCGCCAGTACGAAATTGGGGAAGGAGGACGAGCAGTACTTC. Its translation is CASTKLGKEDEQYF.

A word on this clone: Mismatch with germline at one junction end may stem from a read error. V gene TRBV7-7 combines with J gene TRBJ2-5; 7 bases map to TRBD2. The germline CDR1 and CDR2 sequences are SSHAT and FNYEAQ (reference sequence). This CDR3 is built from 14 residues. The CDR3 region has the DNA TGTGCTAGCAGCTCCCTAGCGGAACAAGAGACCCAGTACTTC. This translates into CASSSLAEQETQYF.

This clone was seen ten or more times. A read error may produce the germline difference seen at one junction end. The chain couples TRBV11-2 to TRBJ2-1; 14 bases are shared with TRBD2. Looked up from germline, CDR1 is SGHAT and CDR2 is FQNNGV. The CDR3 loop spans 16 amino acids. The CDR3 loop is CASSPGLAGGSTPGVF. Written as DNA, the CDR3 is TGTGCCAGCAGCCCTGGACTAGCGGGGGGATCCACCCCAGGGGTCTTC.

The chain carries TRBV19 and TRBJ2-3; 7 bases align to TRBD2. The CDR3 covers 15 residues. Germline CDR1 LNHDA, CDR2 SQIVND (reference sequence). V was pared by 6 bases and J by 5 bases, with 11 bases of the junction left unmatched. This CDR3 is CASRPESSGRDTQYF. As DNA, the CDR3 is TGTGCCAGTAGACCCGAGTCTAGCGGAAGAGATACGCAGTATTTT.

The chain employs TRBV10-2 and TRBJ1-1; 7 bases are shared with TRBD1. CDR3 length: 14 residues. The trim removed 5 bases at V and 4 bases at J, leaving 7 bases unmatched. The germline V gene encodes CDR1 WSHSY and CDR2 SAAADI. The CDR3 DNA sequence: TGCGCCAGCAGTCCCGGGACAGCACCCACTGAAGCTTTCTTT. This gives the protein CASSPGTAPTEAFF.

This chain uses TRBV6-4 with TRBJ1-2; TRBD1 agrees at 9 bases. The junction had 2 bases not matched to a gene; V was cut back by 2 bases and J by 1 base. The germline V gene has CDR1 MRHNA and CDR2 SNTAGT. The CDR3 runs 15 residues. This chain's CDR3 is CASSDPDRGNYGYTF. CDR3 nucleotide sequence: TGTGCCAGCAGTGACCCGGACAGGGGTAACTATGGCTACACCTTC.

V and J are TRBV18 and TRBJ1-6; 7 nucleotides match TRBD1. The length of the CDR3 is 14 residues. The J segment lost 6 bases and the V segment lost 2 bases, leaving 1 base of the junction unmatched. Germline CDR1 KGHSH, CDR2 LQKENI. The CDR3 is CASSPDRANSPLHF. For the CDR3, the DNA is TGTGCCAGCTCACCAGACAGGGCTAATTCACCCCTCCACTTT.

The chain carries TRBV20-1 and TRBJ2-3; 8 positions agree with TRBD2. Germline values: CDR1 DFQATT, CDR2 SNEGSKA (reference sequence). J was trimmed by 0 bases and V by 3 bases; bases with no gene match: 11. The CDR3 is made up of 17 amino acids. This CDR3 is CSASLAGGSGSTDTQYF. Here the CDR3 DNA reads TGCAGTGCTAGTCTTGCGGGGGGCTCGGGGAGCACAGATACGCAGTATTTT.

The rearrangement links TRBV2 to TRBJ2-7; possible D gene TRBD1, 5 bases. V was pared by 7 bases and J by 7 bases, with 17 bases between. The CDR3 runs 13 residues. The germline gives CDR1 SNHLY, CDR2 FYNNEI. The CDR3 loop reads CASIPGKSGEQYF. The CDR3 DNA follows: TGTGCCAGCATTCCAGGGAAAAGTGGGGAGCAGTACTTC.

The chain uses TRBV18 and TRBJ2-1, with TRBD2 identical over 9 bases. Trimming cost V 3 bases and J 4 bases; bases outside gene matches: 4. In germline, CDR1 is KGHSH, CDR2 LQKENI. The CDR3 length is 15 residues. The CDR3 bases are TGTGCCAGCTCACCTAGCGGGGGAGGGTACAATGAGCAGTTCTTC. This sequence encodes CASSPSGGGYNEQFF. Full variable domain (remainder filled in from reference TRBV18 and TRBJ2-1): NAGVMQNPRHLVRRRGQEARLRCSPMKGHSHVYWYRQLPEEGLKFMVYLQKENIIDESGMPKERFSAEFPKEGPSILRIQQVVRGDSAAYFCASSPSGGGYNEQFFGPGTRLTVL.

This rearrangement joins TRBV7-2 to TRBJ2-7; 7 positions agree with TRBD1. This CDR3 comprises 17 residues. V was clipped by 5 bases and J by 4 bases; unmatched bases: 17. Germline V gene data show CDR1 as SGHTA and CDR2 as FQGNSA. CDR3 sequence (DNA): TGTGCCAGCAGCCCCTATCTGACAGGGCTCTCGCGATACGAGCAGTACTTC. It translates to CASSPYLTGLSRYEQYF.

The V call is TRBV19, the J call TRBJ1-3; D possibly corresponds to TRBD1 (5 bases). The germline CDR1 and CDR2 sequences are LNHDA and SQIVND (reference sequence). V was cut by 6 bases and J by 0 bases, with 12 bases left in between. The CDR3 runs 15 residues. CDR3 sequence reads: CASRRQPFSGNTIYF. In DNA form, the CDR3 reads TGTGCCAGTAGGCGACAGCCGTTCTCTGGAAACACCATATATTTT.

This clone has only one observation. The J gene is TRBJ1-6, the V gene TRBV28; TRBD1 matches 11 bases. The germline CDR1 and CDR2 sequences are MDHEN and SYDVKM. With V trimmed by 4 bases and J by 9 bases, 8 bases remained unmatched. The CDR3 consists of 16 residues. The CDR3 here is CASSSFGQGAGSPLHF. CDR3 DNA: TGTGCCAGCAGTTCTTTCGGACAGGGGGCAGGTTCACCCCTCCACTTT.